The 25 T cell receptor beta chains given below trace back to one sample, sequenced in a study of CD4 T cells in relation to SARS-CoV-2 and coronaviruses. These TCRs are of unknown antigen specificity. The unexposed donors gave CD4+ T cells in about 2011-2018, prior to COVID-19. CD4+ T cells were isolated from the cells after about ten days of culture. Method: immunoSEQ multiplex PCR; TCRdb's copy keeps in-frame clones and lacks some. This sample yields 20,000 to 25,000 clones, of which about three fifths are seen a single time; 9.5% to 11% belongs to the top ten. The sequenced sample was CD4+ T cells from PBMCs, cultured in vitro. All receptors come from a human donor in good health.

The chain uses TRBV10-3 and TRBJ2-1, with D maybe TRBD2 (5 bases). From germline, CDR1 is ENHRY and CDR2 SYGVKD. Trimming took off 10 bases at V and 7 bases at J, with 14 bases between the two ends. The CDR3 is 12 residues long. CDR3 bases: TGTGCCACCCGTTTGGAGGCGAATGAGCAGTTCTTC. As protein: CATRLEANEQFF.

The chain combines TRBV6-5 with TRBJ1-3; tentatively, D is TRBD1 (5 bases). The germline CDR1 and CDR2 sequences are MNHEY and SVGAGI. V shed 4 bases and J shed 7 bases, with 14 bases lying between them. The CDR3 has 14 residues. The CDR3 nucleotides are TGTGCCAGCAGTTCGGGGCAGGAAAGGAACACCATATATTTT. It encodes CASSSGQERNTIYF.

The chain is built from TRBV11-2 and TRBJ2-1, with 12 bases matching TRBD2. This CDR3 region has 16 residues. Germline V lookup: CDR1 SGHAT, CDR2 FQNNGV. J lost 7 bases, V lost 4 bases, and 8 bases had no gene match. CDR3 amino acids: CASSSGLAGPSNEQFF. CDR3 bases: TGTGCCAGCAGCTCCGGACTAGCGGGGCCCTCGAATGAGCAGTTCTTC.

The CDR3 region has the DNA TGTGCCAGCAGCCACGGACGGTGGAGCTCCTATAATTCACCCCTCCACTTT. Protein: CASSHGRWSSYNSPLHF. The V gene is TRBV11-3, the J gene TRBJ1-6; D unresolved. The germline V gene encodes CDR1 SGHNT and CDR2 YENEEA. This CDR3 has 17 amino acids. V lost 5 bases to trimming and J lost 0 bases, with 14 bases between them.

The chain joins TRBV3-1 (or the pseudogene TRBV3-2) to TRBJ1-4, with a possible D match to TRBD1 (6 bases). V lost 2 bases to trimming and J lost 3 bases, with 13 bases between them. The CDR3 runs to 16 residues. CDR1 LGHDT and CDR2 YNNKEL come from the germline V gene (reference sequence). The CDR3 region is CASSQLMGAANEKLFF. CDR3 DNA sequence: TGTGCCAGCAGCCAATTAATGGGGGCTGCTAATGAAAAACTGTTTTTT.

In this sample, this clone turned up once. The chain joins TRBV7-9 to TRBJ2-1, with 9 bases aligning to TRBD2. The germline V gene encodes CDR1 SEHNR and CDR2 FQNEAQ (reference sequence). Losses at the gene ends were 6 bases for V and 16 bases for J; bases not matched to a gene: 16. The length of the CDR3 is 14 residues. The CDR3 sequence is CASSPGAGGESTFF. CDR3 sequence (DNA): TGTGCCAGCAGTCCCGGGGCGGGAGGGGAAAGTACTTTCTTC.

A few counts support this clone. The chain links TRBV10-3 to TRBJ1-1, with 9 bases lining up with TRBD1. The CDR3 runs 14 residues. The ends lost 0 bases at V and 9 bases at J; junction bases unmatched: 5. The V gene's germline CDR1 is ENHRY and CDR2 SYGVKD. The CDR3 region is CAISESTGQGQAFF. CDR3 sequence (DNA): TGTGCCATCAGTGAGTCGACAGGACAGGGGCAAGCTTTCTTT.

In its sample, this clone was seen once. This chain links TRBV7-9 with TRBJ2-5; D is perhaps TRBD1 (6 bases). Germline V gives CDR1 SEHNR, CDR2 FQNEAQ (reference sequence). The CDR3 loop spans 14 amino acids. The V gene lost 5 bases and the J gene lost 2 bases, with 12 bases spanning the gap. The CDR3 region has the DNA TGTGCCAGCAGCCGCGGACAGCGACAAGAGACCCAGTACTTC. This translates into CASSRGQRQETQYF.

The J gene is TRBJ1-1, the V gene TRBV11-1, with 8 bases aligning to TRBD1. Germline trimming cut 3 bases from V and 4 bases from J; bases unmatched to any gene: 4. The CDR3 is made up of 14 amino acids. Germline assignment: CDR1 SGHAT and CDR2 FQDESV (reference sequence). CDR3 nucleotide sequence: TGTGCCAGCAGCTTGGACAGGGTATCCACTGAAGCTTTCTTT. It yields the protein CASSLDRVSTEAFF.

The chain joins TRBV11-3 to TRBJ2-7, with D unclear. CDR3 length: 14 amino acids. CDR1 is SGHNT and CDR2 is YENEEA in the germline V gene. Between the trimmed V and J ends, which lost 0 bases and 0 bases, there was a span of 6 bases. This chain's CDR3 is CASSLDRSSYEQYF. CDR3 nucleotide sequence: TGTGCCAGCAGCTTAGACAGGAGCTCCTACGAGCAGTACTTC.

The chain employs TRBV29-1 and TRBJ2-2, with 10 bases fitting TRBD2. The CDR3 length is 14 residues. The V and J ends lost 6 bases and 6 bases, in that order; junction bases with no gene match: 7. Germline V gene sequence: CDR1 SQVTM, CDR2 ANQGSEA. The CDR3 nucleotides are TGCAGCGTAGCGGGAGGGCCTCGAGCCGGGGAGCTGTTTTTT. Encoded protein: CSVAGGPRAGELFF.

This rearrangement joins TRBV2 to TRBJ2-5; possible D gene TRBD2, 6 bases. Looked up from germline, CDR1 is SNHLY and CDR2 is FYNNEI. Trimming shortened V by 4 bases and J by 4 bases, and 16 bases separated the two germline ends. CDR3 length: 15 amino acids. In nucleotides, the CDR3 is TGTGCCAGCAGTGGTGGCGCGGGGATCGGAGAGACCCAGTACTTC. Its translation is CASSGGAGIGETQYF.

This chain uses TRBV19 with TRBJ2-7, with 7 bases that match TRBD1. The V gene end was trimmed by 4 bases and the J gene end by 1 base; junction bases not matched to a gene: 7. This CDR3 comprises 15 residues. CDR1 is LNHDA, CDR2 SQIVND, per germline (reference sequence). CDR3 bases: TGTGCCAGTAGTAGATACAGGGGTGGGTCCTACGAGCAGTACTTC. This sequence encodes CASSRYRGGSYEQYF.

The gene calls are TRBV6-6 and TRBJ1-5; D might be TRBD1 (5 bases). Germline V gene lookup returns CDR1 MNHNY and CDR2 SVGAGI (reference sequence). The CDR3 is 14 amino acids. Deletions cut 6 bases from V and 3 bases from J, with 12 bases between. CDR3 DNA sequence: TGTGCCAGCAGATCCGACAGTAACAATCAGCCCCAGCATTTT. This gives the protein CASRSDSNNQPQHF.

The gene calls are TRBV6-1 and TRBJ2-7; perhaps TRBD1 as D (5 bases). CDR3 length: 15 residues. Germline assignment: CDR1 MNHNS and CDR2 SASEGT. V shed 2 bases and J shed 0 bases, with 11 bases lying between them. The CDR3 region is CASSESWGPSYEQYF. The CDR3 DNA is TGTGCCAGCAGTGAATCGTGGGGCCCCTCCTACGAGCAGTACTTC.

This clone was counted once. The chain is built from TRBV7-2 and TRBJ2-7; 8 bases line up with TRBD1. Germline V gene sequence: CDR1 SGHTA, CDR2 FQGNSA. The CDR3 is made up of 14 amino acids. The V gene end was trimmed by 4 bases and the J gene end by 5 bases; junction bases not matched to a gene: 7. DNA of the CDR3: TGTGCCAGCAGCTGGACGCCAGGGGGCGACGAGCAGTACTTC. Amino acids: CASSWTPGGDEQYF.

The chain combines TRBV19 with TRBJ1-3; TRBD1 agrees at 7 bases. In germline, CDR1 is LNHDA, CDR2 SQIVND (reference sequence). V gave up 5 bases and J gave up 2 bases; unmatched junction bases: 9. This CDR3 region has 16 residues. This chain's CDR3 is CASSSPGRGPGNTIYF. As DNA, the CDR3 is TGTGCCAGTAGTTCTCCCGGGAGGGGGCCTGGAAACACCATATATTTT.

The CDR3 sequence: CASSYGRANTGELFF. The DNA of the CDR3 is TGTGCCAGCAGTTACGGCAGGGCGAACACCGGGGAGCTGTTTTTT. This rearrangement joins TRBV6-5 to TRBJ2-2; D may be TRBD1 (5 bases). CDR3 length: 15 amino acids. Germline V gene lookup returns CDR1 MNHEY and CDR2 SVGAGI. V was shortened by 2 bases and J by 0 bases, with 7 bases between the two germline ends.

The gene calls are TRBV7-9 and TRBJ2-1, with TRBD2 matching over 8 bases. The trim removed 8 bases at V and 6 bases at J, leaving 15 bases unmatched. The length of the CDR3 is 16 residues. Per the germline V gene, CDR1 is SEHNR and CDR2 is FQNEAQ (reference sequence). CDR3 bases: TGTGCCAGCGGCGTAGCGGGAACTACTAGATCCAATGAGCAGTTCTTC. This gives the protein CASGVAGTTRSNEQFF.

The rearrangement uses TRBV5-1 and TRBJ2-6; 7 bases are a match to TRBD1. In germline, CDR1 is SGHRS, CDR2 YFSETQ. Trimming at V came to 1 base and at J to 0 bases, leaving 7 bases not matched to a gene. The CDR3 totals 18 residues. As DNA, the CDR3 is TGCGCCAGCAGCTTGAGGGACAGTCCCAGCTCTGGGGCCAACGTCCTGACTTTC. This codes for CASSLRDSPSSGANVLTF.

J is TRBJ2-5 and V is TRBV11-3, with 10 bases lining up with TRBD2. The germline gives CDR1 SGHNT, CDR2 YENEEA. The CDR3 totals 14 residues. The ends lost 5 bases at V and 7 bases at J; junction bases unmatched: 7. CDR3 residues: CASSAGLASGTQYF. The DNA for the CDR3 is TGTGCCAGCAGCGCGGGACTAGCGAGTGGGACCCAGTACTTC.

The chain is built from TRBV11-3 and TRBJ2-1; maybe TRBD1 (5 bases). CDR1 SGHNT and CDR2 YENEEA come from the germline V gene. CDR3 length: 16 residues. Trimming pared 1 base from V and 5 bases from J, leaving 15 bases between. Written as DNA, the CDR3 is TGTGCCAGCAGCTTAGGGGGCGCCGAAAGGAACAATGAGCAGTTCTTC. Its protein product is CASSLGGAERNNEQFF.

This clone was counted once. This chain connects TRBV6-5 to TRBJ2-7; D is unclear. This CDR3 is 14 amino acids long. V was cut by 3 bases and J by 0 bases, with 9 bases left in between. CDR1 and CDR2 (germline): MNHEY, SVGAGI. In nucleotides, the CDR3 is TGTGCCAGCAGTTATCAAAGCTTCTCCTACGAGCAGTACTTC. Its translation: CASSYQSFSYEQYF.

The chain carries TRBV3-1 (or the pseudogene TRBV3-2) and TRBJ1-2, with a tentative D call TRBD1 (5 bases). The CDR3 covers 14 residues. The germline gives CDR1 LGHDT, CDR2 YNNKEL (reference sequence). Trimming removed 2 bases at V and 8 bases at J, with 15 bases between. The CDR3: CASSQRDRGVGYTF. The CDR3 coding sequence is TGTGCCAGCAGCCAAAGGGATCGAGGGGTGGGCTACACCTTC.

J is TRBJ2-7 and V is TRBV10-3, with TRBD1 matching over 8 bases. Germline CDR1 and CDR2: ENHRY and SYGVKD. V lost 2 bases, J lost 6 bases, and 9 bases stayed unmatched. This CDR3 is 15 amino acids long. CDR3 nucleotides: TGTGCCATCAGTGAGCTGGACAGGGTAACAGGCGAGCAGTACTTC. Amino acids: CAISELDRVTGEQYF.